The 32 T cell receptor beta chains below come from one sample, sequenced in a study of blood T cell repertoires in COVID-19. Clones were read by immunoSEQ multiplex PCR, and TCRdb kept only the in-frame ones, dropping some. Of roughly 15,000 clones in the sample, 80% to 85% were seen once. The sample consisted of peripheral blood. The source is a man over 45 with active COVID-19.

The gene calls are TRBV27 and TRBJ2-7, with 10 bases lining up with TRBD2. Germline V CDR1 and CDR2: MNHEY, SMNVEV (reference sequence). The CDR3 length is 14 residues. V lost 5 bases and J lost 2; bases outside the gene matches: 3. This CDR3 reads CASSPTSGPYEQYF. The CDR3 DNA reads TGTGCCAGCAGTCCGACTAGCGGGCCCTACGAGCAGTACTTC.

The chain is built from TRBV6-2 or TRBV6-3 and TRBJ2-7; D not resolved. Germline assignment: CDR1 MNHEY and CDR2 SVGEGT. The CDR3 has 12 residues. Trimming removed 4 bases from V and 3 bases from J, with 7 bases in between. The CDR3 loop is CASSFTFYEQYF. CDR3 bases: TGTGCCAGCAGTTTCACATTCTACGAGCAGTACTTC.

The count of this clone is one. The chain links TRBV7-9 to TRBJ1-2, with no clear D. Trimming shortened V by 5 bases and J by 2 bases, and 9 bases separated the two germline ends. The CDR3 contains 13 residues. Germline V CDR1 and CDR2: SEHNR, FQNEAQ (reference sequence). The CDR3 is CASSGGRNYGYTF. In DNA, the CDR3 is TGTGCCAGCAGCGGTGGGAGAAACTATGGCTACACCTTC. Based on the CDR3 plus reference TRBV7-9 and TRBJ1-2, the full variable domain is DTGVSQNPRHKITKRGQNVTFRCDPISEHNRLYWYRQTLGQGPEFLTYFQNEAQLEKSRLLSDRFSAERPKGSFSTLEIQRTEQGDSAMYLCASSGGRNYGYTFGSGTRLTVV.

The rearrangement uses TRBV14 and TRBJ2-1; D might be TRBD2 (5 bases). The CDR3 is made up of 13 amino acids. V lost 4 bases and J 7 bases, leaving 11 bases between the germline ends. The V gene's germline CDR1 is SGHDN and CDR2 FVKESK. CDR3 in amino acids: CASSLQSGNEQFF. The CDR3 DNA reads TGTGCCAGCAGCCTCCAGTCGGGGAATGAGCAGTTCTTC.

This clone appeared a few times. The chain couples TRBV6-2 or TRBV6-3 to TRBJ1-5; no firm D call. Germline CDR1 MNHEY, CDR2 SVGEGT. The CDR3 consists of 13 residues. Between the trimmed V and J ends, which lost 0 bases and 7 bases, there was a span of 7 bases. DNA for the CDR3: TGTGCCAGCAGTTACTCGTCCGGGCAGCCCCAGCATTTT. It encodes CASSYSSGQPQHF.

The table lists this clone with a few counts. The rearrangement uses TRBV19 and TRBJ1-5; 7 bases align to TRBD1. After removal of 5 bases from V and 2 bases from J, the junction contained 12 bases not matched to a gene. In germline, CDR1 is LNHDA, CDR2 SQIVND (reference sequence). The CDR3 sequence is 17 residues long. The CDR3 spells CASSPGDRVMGNQPQHF. CDR3 coding DNA: TGTGCCAGTAGTCCAGGCGACAGGGTAATGGGCAATCAGCCCCAGCATTTT.

The genes are TRBV12-3 or TRBV12-4 and TRBJ2-7; 7 positions agree with TRBD1. There are 12 residues in the CDR3. V shed 6 bases, J shed 9 bases, and the junction held 8 bases outside the gene matches. As DNA, the CDR3 is TGTGCCAGCAGCCTGGACAGGTTTTGGCAGTACTTC. Amino acids: CASSLDRFWQYF.

The chain recombines TRBV27 with TRBJ1-1; TRBD1 might be the D (5 bases). The V and J ends lost 3 bases and 0 bases respectively, with 17 bases between them. Looked up from germline, CDR1 is MNHEY and CDR2 is SMNVEV (reference sequence). This CDR3 region has 17 residues. CDR3 nucleotides: TGTGCCAGCAGTTTGCTTGTCCCCCAGGGTGTGAACACTGAAGCTTTCTTT. Its protein product is CASSLLVPQGVNTEAFF.

This clone was counted a few times. The chain has TRBV28 and TRBJ2-2, with TRBD2 identical over 9 bases. Trimming took 3 bases from V and 6 from J; bases not matched to a gene: 8. CDR3 size: 16 residues. The germline CDR1 and CDR2 sequences are MDHEN and SYDVKM. The CDR3 sequence is CASSFRVSGSSGELFF. DNA of the CDR3: TGTGCCAGCAGTTTCCGGGTTAGCGGGAGCTCCGGGGAGCTGTTTTTT.

V is TRBV2 and J is TRBJ2-5; D might be TRBD1 (6 bases). This CDR3 is built from 18 residues. Germline assignment: CDR1 SNHLY and CDR2 FYNNEI. Trimming stripped 6 bases from V and 0 bases from J, with 23 bases between. CDR3 in amino acids: CASRKRGTGPLYQETQYF. DNA for the CDR3: TGTGCCAGCAGAAAACGGGGCACAGGGCCCTTGTACCAAGAGACCCAGTACTTC.

By its share, this clone is medium-sized. The chain links TRBV4-2 to TRBJ1-2; D is undetermined. Trimming pared 0 bases from V and 3 bases from J, leaving 20 bases between. Germline V gives CDR1 LGHNA, CDR2 YNFKEQ. CDR3 length: 18 residues. The DNA for the CDR3 is TGTGCCAGCAGCCAAGAATCCCACGGGGTAACGGAATACTATGGCTACACCTTC. It specifies CASSQESHGVTEYYGYTF.

The chain joins TRBV2 to TRBJ1-4; maybe TRBD1 (6 bases). Deletions cut 2 bases from V and 4 bases from J, with 11 bases between. The CDR3 has 15 amino acids. The germline V gene has CDR1 SNHLY and CDR2 FYNNEI. CDR3 bases: TGTGCCAGCAGTGAATTTGGGGGCGTTAATGAAAAACTGTTTTTT. Translated: CASSEFGGVNEKLFF.

The CDR3 loop reads CASSLTGGRPTYEQYF. CDR3 nucleotides: TGTGCCAGCAGTTTAACCGGCGGGAGGCCCACCTACGAGCAGTACTTC. The chain combines TRBV27 with TRBJ2-7; 8 bases line up with TRBD2. Looked up from germline, CDR1 is MNHEY and CDR2 is SMNVEV (reference sequence). The CDR3 has 16 amino acids. The V and J ends lost 2 bases and 2 bases, in that order; junction bases with no gene match: 8.

The table lists this clone with a count of one. The V and J genes are TRBV2 and TRBJ2-1; maybe TRBD1 (5 bases). CDR1 and CDR2 (germline): SNHLY, FYNNEI. Trimming took off 0 bases at V and 4 bases at J, with 10 bases between the two ends. The CDR3 consists of 15 residues. In nucleotides, the CDR3 is TGTGCCAGCAGTGAAGCTTTAGGGGTTTACAATGAGCAGTTCTTC. Protein product: CASSEALGVYNEQFF.

This clone has only one observation. The chain uses TRBV2 and TRBJ2-1; 11 bases map to TRBD2. This CDR3 is built from 15 residues. Per germline, CDR1 SNHLY and CDR2 FYNNEI. Losses at the gene ends were 3 bases for V and 4 bases for J; bases not matched to a gene: 2. This CDR3 reads CASSESSGGYNEQFF. In DNA form, the CDR3 reads TGTGCCAGCAGTGAGTCTAGCGGGGGGTACAATGAGCAGTTCTTC.

J is TRBJ2-7 and V is TRBV10-2, with 13 bases identical to TRBD2. The CDR3 spans 14 residues. The germline CDR1 and CDR2 sequences are WSHSY and SAAADI. After removal of 4 bases from V and 7 bases from J, the junction contained 4 bases not matched to a gene. Here the CDR3 reads CASSGTSGSKEQYF. Written as DNA, the CDR3 is TGCGCCAGCAGTGGGACTAGCGGGAGTAAAGAGCAGTACTTC.

The chain couples TRBV7-6 to TRBJ2-2, with 10 bases fitting TRBD1. Germline loops: CDR1 SGHVS, CDR2 FNYEAQ. Trimming removed 5 bases from V and 0 bases from J; junction bases left unmatched: 6. The CDR3 length is 17 residues. Written as DNA, the CDR3 is TGTGCCAGCAGCCGGGACAGGGGTTCGTCGAACACCGGGGAGCTGTTTTTT. Protein: CASSRDRGSSNTGELFF.

The rearrangement uses TRBV3-1 (or the pseudogene TRBV3-2) and TRBJ1-3; 8 bases line up with TRBD1. The germline V gene encodes CDR1 LGHDT and CDR2 YNNKEL (reference sequence). J gave up 7 bases and V 0 bases, and 5 bases lay outside the gene matches. The CDR3 length is 15 residues. CDR3 protein: CASSQDTGGKNTIYF. CDR3 nucleotides: TGTGCCAGCAGCCAAGATACAGGGGGTAAGAACACCATATATTTT.

The chain uses TRBV28 and TRBJ1-2; 9 bases match TRBD1. V was clipped by 6 bases and J by 6 bases; unmatched bases: 8. The CDR3 is 14 residues long. Germline V gives CDR1 MDHEN, CDR2 SYDVKM. In DNA form, the CDR3 reads TGTGCCAGCAGCCGGGGACAGGGCAGGGATGGCTACACCTTC. This sequence encodes CASSRGQGRDGYTF.

The chain employs TRBV28 and TRBJ1-1; D is possibly TRBD1 (6 bases). From germline, CDR1 is MDHEN and CDR2 SYDVKM. This CDR3 has 16 amino acids. Trimming stripped 6 bases from V and 2 bases from J, with 19 bases between. The CDR3 nucleotides read TGTGCCAGCAGCGAAATTTCCGACAGGTTTAACACTGAAGCTTTCTTT. The encoded protein is CASSEISDRFNTEAFF.

The chain links TRBV7-9 to TRBJ1-2; tentative D call: TRBD1 (5 bases). CDR1 SEHNR and CDR2 FQNEAQ come from the germline V gene (reference sequence). The CDR3 runs 11 residues. Trimming took off 8 bases at V and 2 bases at J, with 6 bases between the two ends. CDR3 sequence: CASRGNYGYTF. The CDR3 nucleotides are TGTGCCAGCCGGGGGAACTATGGCTACACCTTC.

This clone was observed once. J is TRBJ2-7 and V is TRBV11-2; D gene unclear. The CDR3 contains 14 residues. Trimming left V 1 base short and J 2 bases short, with 9 bases between. CDR1 and CDR2 from the germline V gene are SGHAT and FQNNGV. CDR3 in DNA: TGTGCCAGCAGCTTAGGGCCCGCTCCCTACGAGCAGTACTTC. Translated: CASSLGPAPYEQYF.

The chain has TRBV6-5 and TRBJ1-1; perhaps TRBD1 as D (5 bases). V was clipped by 0 bases and J by 5 bases, with 16 bases between them. CDR3 length: 16 amino acids. CDR1 is MNHEY, CDR2 SVGAGI, per germline. The CDR3 is CASSYSKVGRRTEAFF. The CDR3 DNA reads as TGTGCCAGCAGTTACTCTAAGGTGGGGCGGCGGACTGAAGCTTTCTTT.

This clone was seen only a few times. The chain has TRBV27 and TRBJ2-3, with 8 bases that match TRBD2. The germline V gene has CDR1 MNHEY and CDR2 SMNVEV (reference sequence). The CDR3 consists of 15 residues. The trim removed 3 bases at V and 0 bases at J, leaving 2 bases unmatched. CDR3 protein: CASSFPSGSTDTQYF. The CDR3 DNA reads as TGTGCCAGCAGTTTTCCTAGCGGGAGCACAGATACGCAGTATTTT.

The chain links TRBV9 to TRBJ1-2, with 7 bases fitting TRBD1. V lost 5 bases to trimming and J lost 4 bases; unmatched junction nucleotides: 17. Germline CDR1 SGDLS, CDR2 YYNGEE. The CDR3 runs 17 residues. In nucleotides, the CDR3 is TGTGCCAGCAGTCGGGGAACGCAGACAGGGCACCTCTATGGCTACACCTTC. It specifies CASSRGTQTGHLYGYTF.

The V and J genes are TRBV25-1 and TRBJ2-3; tentative D call: TRBD1 (5 bases). The CDR3 totals 14 residues. Per the germline V gene, CDR1 is MGHDK and CDR2 is SYGVNS. Trimming left V 5 bases short and J 2 bases short, with 11 bases between. The CDR3 loop is CASSFSRATDTQYF. Here the CDR3 DNA reads TGTGCCAGCAGTTTCTCCAGGGCCACAGATACGCAGTATTTT.

The chain recombines TRBV5-1 with TRBJ2-7; 7 nucleotides match TRBD1. From germline, CDR1 is SGHRS and CDR2 YFSETQ. The trim removed 0 bases at V and 7 bases at J, leaving 4 bases unmatched. This CDR3 spans 13 amino acids. CDR3 loop: CASSLDAGGEQYF. CDR3 DNA sequence: TGCGCCAGCAGCTTGGATGCAGGGGGTGAGCAGTACTTC.

In its sample, this clone was seen a few times. The genes are TRBV5-1 and TRBJ2-2, with unresolved D. The ends were cut back, 4 bases at V and 8 bases at J, with 9 bases in the middle. The germline V gene encodes CDR1 SGHRS and CDR2 YFSETQ. The CDR3 consists of 12 residues. The CDR3 sequence: CASSIGVGELFF. The CDR3 bases are TGCGCCAGCAGCATCGGAGTTGGGGAGCTGTTTTTT.

CDR3 residues: CASSWTTYSNQPQHF. The CDR3 nucleotides read TGTGCCAGCAGTTGGACAACCTATAGCAATCAGCCCCAGCATTTT. This chain joins TRBV2 and TRBJ1-5, with D perhaps TRBD1 (5 bases). V gave up 5 bases and J gave up 0 bases, with 11 bases separating them. Germline V CDR1 and CDR2: SNHLY, FYNNEI. The CDR3 length is 15 residues.

The V gene is TRBV7-9, the J gene TRBJ1-2, with TRBD1 identical over 7 bases. CDR3 size: 17 residues. After removal of 4 bases from V and 4 bases from J, the junction contained 15 bases not matched to a gene. The germline V gene has CDR1 SEHNR and CDR2 FQNEAQ (reference sequence). The CDR3 here is CASSSFETGSEFYGYTF. The DNA for the CDR3 is TGTGCCAGCAGCTCCTTTGAGACAGGGTCTGAATTCTATGGCTACACCTTC. The complete variable domain, with remaining parts taken from reference TRBV7-9 and TRBJ1-2, reads DTGVSQNPRHKITKRGQNVTFRCDPISEHNRLYWYRQTLGQGPEFLTYFQNEAQLEKSRLLSDRFSAERPKGSFSTLEIQRTEQGDSAMYLCASSSFETGSEFYGYTFGSGTRLTVV.

The V gene is TRBV6-1, the J gene TRBJ1-1; no definite D call. Germline V gene lookup returns CDR1 MNHNS and CDR2 SASEGT. The ends were cut back, 2 bases at V and 8 bases at J, with 9 bases in the middle. CDR3 length equals 12 residues. The CDR3: CASSEKTAEAFF. The CDR3 nucleotides are TGTGCCAGCAGTGAAAAGACTGCCGAAGCTTTCTTT.

The chain carries TRBV6-6 and TRBJ2-7; 10 nucleotides line up with TRBD2. This CDR3 comprises 14 residues. CDR1 and CDR2 (germline): MNHNY, SVGAGI (reference sequence). V gave up 6 bases and J gave up 2 bases; unmatched junction bases: 4. CDR3 in DNA: TGTGCCAGCAGATTTCTAGCGGGAGCCTACGAGCAGTACTTC. Its protein is CASRFLAGAYEQYF.